The present entry profiles one T cell receptor (beta chain) with its context. What it binds is unknown. Germline V gene data show CDR1 as SQVTM and CDR2 as ANQGSEA. The CDR3 has 12 amino acids. V was clipped by 0 bases and J by 8 bases, with 10 bases between them. The data were obtained in a study of shared clonotypes between healthy human individuals. The wider study: Three plates each covered CD4 naive and memory; CD8 naive two, CD8 memory one. General study results and limits: Several donors shared around 5% of their naive CD4 clonotypes. Memory subsets generally showed lower estimated richness than naive subsets.

The table came from immunoSEQ multiplex PCR; TCRdb's copy has only in-frame clones and leaves some out. The data hold about 710,000 clones, with around 70% observed a single time. The sequenced material came from memory CD4+ T cells sorted from blood. Documented subset: CD45RA-negative fraction. The V call is TRBV29-1, the J call TRBJ1-1, with D unclear. The receptor's source is a woman in her twenties or thirties in good health. The CDR3 loop is CSVEDRREEAFF. DNA for the CDR3: TGCAGCGTTGAAGATCGCAGAGAAGAAGCTTTCTTT. The whole variable domain, filled in from reference TRBV29-1 and TRBJ1-1, reads SAVISQKPSRDICQRGTSLTIQCQVDSQVTMMFWYRQQPGQSLTLIATANQGSEATYESGFVIDKFPISRPNLTFSTLTVSNMSPEDSSIYLCSVEDRREEAFFGQGTRLTVV.